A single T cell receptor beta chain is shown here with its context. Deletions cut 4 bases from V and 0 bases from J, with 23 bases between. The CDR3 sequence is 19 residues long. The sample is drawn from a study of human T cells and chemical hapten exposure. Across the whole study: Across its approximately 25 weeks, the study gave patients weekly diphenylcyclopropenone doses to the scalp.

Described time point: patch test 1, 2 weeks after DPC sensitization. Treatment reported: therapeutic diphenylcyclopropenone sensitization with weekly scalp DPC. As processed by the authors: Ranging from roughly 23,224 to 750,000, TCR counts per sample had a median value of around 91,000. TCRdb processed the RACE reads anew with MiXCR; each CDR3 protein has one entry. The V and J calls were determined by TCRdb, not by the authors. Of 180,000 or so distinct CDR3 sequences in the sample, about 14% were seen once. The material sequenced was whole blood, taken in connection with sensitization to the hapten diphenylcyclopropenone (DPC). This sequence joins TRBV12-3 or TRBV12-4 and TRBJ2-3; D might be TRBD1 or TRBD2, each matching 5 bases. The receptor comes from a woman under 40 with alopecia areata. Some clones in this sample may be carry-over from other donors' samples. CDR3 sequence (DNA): TGTGCCAGCAGTTGGGCGGGCATATCCGGGGCCCCAAGCACAGATACGCAGTATTTT. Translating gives CASSWAGISGAPSTDTQYF.